This is a list of T cell receptor beta chains from one sample in a study of post-analysis software for immune sequencing data. From the PCR reads, TCRdb called clonotypes with MiXCR, one entry per CDR3 protein. This table holds approximately 400,000 distinct CDR3 sequences, around 37% found once. Sequencing was carried out using blood. The receptors originated from a girl aged 5 to 17 with multiple sclerosis. CDR3s include the opening cysteine and the closing phenylalanine or tryptophan. The D gene is left open where the match is weak. The size field is filled for only some rows; it gives once, few, many or a size class.

clone_size d_call j_call v_call cdr3_aa cdr3_nt
- TRBD2 TRBJ2-3 TRBV14 CASSSFVGLAVGSRRTDTQYF TGTGCCAGCAGCTCCTTCGTAGGACTAGCGGTGGGGAGTCGTCGCACAGATACGCAGTATTTT
- - TRBJ1-6 TRBV5-5 CASSSLGGASHLHF TGTGCCAGCAGCTCCCTCGGGGGCGCCTCACACCTCCACTTT
- - TRBJ2-4 TRBV18 CASSPRRGPRGEQYF TGTGCCAGCTCACCACGGAGGGGCCCGAGGGGAGAGCAGTACTTC
- - TRBJ2-1 TRBV24-1 CATSDGNEQFF TGTGCCACCAGTGATGGGAATGAGCAGTTCTTC
few - TRBJ1-5 TRBV7-2 CASSFSSSENQPQHF TGTGCCAGCAGCTTTAGTAGTTCAGAAAATCAGCCCCAGCATTTT
- TRBD1 TRBJ1-6 TRBV6-5 CASSYHLGDRVWDSPLHF TGTGCCAGCAGTTACCATCTTGGGGACAGGGTTTGGGATTCACCCCTCCACTTT
- - TRBJ1-5 TRBV20-1 CSAGTTNQPQHF TGCAGTGCGGGGACGACGAATCAGCCCCAGCATTTT
- - TRBJ2-2 TRBV12-3/TRBV12-4 CASSPDSTGELFF TGTGCCAGCAGTCCAGACTCGACCGGGGAGCTGTTTTTT
few TRBD2 TRBJ2-3 TRBV7-3 CASSGTSSGTQYF TGTGCCAGCAGCGGGACTAGCTCGGGTACGCAGTATTTT
- - TRBJ2-2 TRBV7-2 CASSLTGIGELFF TGTGCCAGCAGCCTGACAGGAATCGGGGAGCTGTTTTTT
few - TRBJ2-7 TRBV6-6 CASSQQGTASYEQYF TGTGCCAGCAGTCAACAGGGGACTGCCTCCTACGAGCAGTACTTC
few - TRBJ2-1 TRBV7-9 CASSSRGAATYNEQFF TGTGCCAGCAGCTCCAGGGGGGCTGCAACCTACAATGAGCAGTTCTTC
- - TRBJ2-3 TRBV7-9 CASSSPNTDTQYF TGTGCCAGCAGCTCCCCAAACACAGATACGCAGTATTTT
- - TRBJ1-1 TRBV6-1 CASSTPGRGDGNTEAFF TGTGCCAGCAGTACCCCGGGACGGGGAGACGGGAACACTGAAGCTTTCTTT
few TRBD1 TRBJ1-1 TRBV18 CASSPGTGYYEAFF TGTGCCAGCTCACCAGGGACAGGGTACTATGAAGCTTTCTTT
- - TRBJ1-4 TRBV7-9 CASSPGISDEKLFF TGTGCCAGCAGCCCGGGGATTTCTGATGAAAAACTGTTTTTT
- TRBD1 TRBJ2-1 TRBV12-3/TRBV12-4 CASSFHDRGLNNEQFF TGTGCCAGCAGTTTCCACGACAGGGGGCTGAACAATGAGCAGTTCTTC
many TRBD2 TRBJ2-3 TRBV4-1 CASSLGLAGATDTQYF TGTGCCAGCTCACTGGGACTAGCGGGGGCCACAGATACGCAGTATTTT
- - TRBJ2-3 TRBV4-1 CASSQDRVRGDTQYF TGCGCCAGCAGCCAAGACAGGGTGAGAGGAGATACGCAGTATTTT
once TRBD2 TRBJ2-3 TRBV29-1 CSVQTSGGPDTQYF TGCAGCGTCCAGACTAGCGGGGGGCCGGATACGCAGTATTTT
few - TRBJ1-1 TRBV11-2 CASSSRGAEAFF TGTGCCAGCAGCTCCCGGGGCGCTGAAGCTTTCTTT
- - TRBJ2-7 TRBV20-1 CSAPGGAASYEQYF TGCAGTGCCCCTGGCGGGGCGGCCTCCTACGAGCAGTACTTC
- - TRBJ1-5 TRBV12-3/TRBV12-4 CASSLRRVNQPQHF TGTGCCAGCAGTTTGAGGAGGGTCAATCAGCCCCAGCATTTT
- - TRBJ1-5 TRBV9 CASSVDGVQPQHF TGTGCCAGCAGCGTAGATGGGGTTCAGCCCCAGCATTTT
- - TRBJ1-2 TRBV3-1 CASSQVWGYTF TGTGCCAGCAGCCAAGTCTGGGGCTACACCTTC
- TRBD1 TRBJ2-3 TRBV2 CASSIQGAGGPDTQYF TGTGCCAGCAGCATACAGGGGGCAGGAGGACCAGATACGCAGTATTTT
- - TRBJ2-1 TRBV21-1 CASSPRLAGGPYNEQFF TGTGCCAGCAGCCCAAGACTAGCGGGGGGACCCTACAATGAGCAGTTCTTC
- - TRBJ1-5 TRBV2 CVSSEGDTYQPQHF TGTGTCAGCAGTGAAGGGGACACCTATCAGCCCCAGCATTTT
- TRBD1 TRBJ1-1 TRBV20-1 CSAHNLQGRSTEAFF TGCAGTGCCCATAATCTACAGGGGAGGTCCACTGAAGCTTTCTTT
- - TRBJ2-5 TRBV6-2/TRBV6-3 CASSGRRGGETQYF TGTGCCAGCAGTGGACGCAGGGGTGGCGAGACCCAGTACTTC
- - TRBJ2-1 TRBV11-2 CASSLEWAGKDEQFF TGTGCCAGCAGCTTAGAGTGGGCAGGGAAGGATGAGCAGTTCTTC
- - TRBJ2-1 TRBV7-3 CASSPTRSSYNEQFF TGTGCCAGCAGCCCTACACGTAGCTCCTACAATGAGCAGTTCTTC
- - TRBJ1-2 TRBV28 CASSTATVSYGYTF TGTGCCAGCAGTACGGCGACGGTTTCCTATGGCTACACCTTC
once TRBD2 TRBJ2-7 TRBV20-1 CSAPSGPEGEQYF TGCAGTGCACCTAGCGGTCCTGAGGGGGAGCAGTACTTC
- TRBD2 TRBJ2-4 TRBV12-3/TRBV12-4 CASRFSGGAEYAAKNIQYF TGTGCCAGCAGGTTTAGCGGGGGGGCCGAATACGCTGCCAAAAACATTCAGTACTTC
- TRBD2 TRBJ2-7 TRBV20-1 CSARDTAGDYEQYF TGCAGTGCTAGAGATACGGCGGGGGACTACGAGCAGTACTTC
- TRBD1 TRBJ1-3 TRBV10-3 CAISEPRTGAGNTIYF TGTGCCATCAGTGAGCCACGGACAGGGGCTGGAAACACCATATATTTT